Listed below are T cell receptor beta chains from one sample, sequenced in a study of blood T cell repertoires in COVID-19. Sequencing used immunoSEQ multiplex PCR; TCRdb keeps in-frame clones, though not all of them. The data show hundreds of thousands of clones, around 85% seen once. The sequenced sample was PBMCs or T cells enriched from blood (not recorded which). These receptor sequences come from a woman aged 45-65 years in a cohort exposed to, infected with or recovered from COVID-19 (not recorded which). The CDR3 runs from the conserved cysteine through the conserved F or W. A D gene is named only where the DNA matches it firmly. The listing skips clone size in some rows; elsewhere it reads once, few, many or a size class.

abundance: few; j_gene: TRBJ1-1; d_gene: TRBD1; v_gene: TRBV7-9; CDR3nt: TGTGCCAGCAGCGTTGGACAGGGGGTCACTGAAGCTTTCTTT; CDR3aa: CASSVGQGVTEAFF
abundance: .; j_gene: TRBJ1-1; d_gene: TRBD1; v_gene: TRBV23-1; CDR3nt: TGCGCCAGCAGTCGCACCGGGACAGGGATTCCTACTGAAGCTTTCTTT; CDR3aa: CASSRTGTGIPTEAFF
abundance: .; j_gene: TRBJ1-2; d_gene: .; v_gene: TRBV4-3; CDR3nt: TGCGCCAGCAGCTCAAATCTTGCCGGTTATGGCTACACCTTC; CDR3aa: CASSSNLAGYGYTF
abundance: .; j_gene: TRBJ1-1; d_gene: TRBD1; v_gene: TRBV19; CDR3nt: TGTGCCAGTAGTACATTAAGGACAGGGAGATCCGAAGCTTTCTTT; CDR3aa: CASSTLRTGRSEAFF
abundance: .; j_gene: TRBJ2-3; d_gene: TRBD2; v_gene: TRBV7-2; CDR3nt: TGTGCCAGCATTGTACTAGCGGGGCAAGATACGCAGTATTTT; CDR3aa: CASIVLAGQDTQYF
abundance: .; j_gene: TRBJ2-5; d_gene: TRBD2; v_gene: TRBV3-1/TRBV3-2; CDR3nt: TGTGCCAGCAGCCTTCGGTCACTAGCGGGGGGGCTCAAGACCCAGTACTTC; CDR3aa: CASSLRSLAGGLKTQYF
abundance: once; j_gene: TRBJ1-1; d_gene: .; v_gene: TRBV7-2; CDR3nt: TGTGCCAGCAGCCGTATTCGAACAGTGAACACTGAAGCTTTCTTT; CDR3aa: CASSRIRTVNTEAFF
abundance: .; j_gene: TRBJ1-1; d_gene: .; v_gene: TRBV3-1/TRBV3-2; CDR3nt: TGTGCCAGCAGCCATTCACCAGACATGAACACTGAAGCTTTCTTT; CDR3aa: CASSHSPDMNTEAFF
abundance: .; j_gene: TRBJ1-6; d_gene: .; v_gene: TRBV4-2; CDR3nt: TGTGCCAGCAGCCAAGATACGAGGGCACCCCTCCACTTT; CDR3aa: CASSQDTRAPLHF
abundance: .; j_gene: TRBJ2-7; d_gene: TRBD2; v_gene: TRBV18; CDR3nt: TGTGCCAGCTCCGCCGGGGGGACTGGGAACTACGAGCAGTACTTC; CDR3aa: CASSAGGTGNYEQYF
abundance: .; j_gene: TRBJ2-7; d_gene: TRBD1; v_gene: TRBV12-5; CDR3nt: TGTGCTAGTGGTTCCCCGACAGGGGACGTTTCCTACGAGCAGTACTTC; CDR3aa: CASGSPTGDVSYEQYF
abundance: .; j_gene: TRBJ2-6; d_gene: .; v_gene: TRBV11-2; CDR3nt: TGTGCCAGCAGCTTAGTGGAGAGTTGGGCCAACGTCCTGACTTTC; CDR3aa: CASSLVESWANVLTF
abundance: .; j_gene: TRBJ2-2; d_gene: .; v_gene: TRBV18; CDR3nt: TGTGCCAGCTCACCCGGAGGTCTCGGGGAGCTGTTTTTT; CDR3aa: CASSPGGLGELFF
abundance: .; j_gene: TRBJ1-4; d_gene: .; v_gene: TRBV6-2/TRBV6-3; CDR3nt: TGTGCCAGCAGTTACGCGGCAGTCCCATGGAAACTGTTTTTT; CDR3aa: CASSYAAVPWKLFF
abundance: .; j_gene: TRBJ1-5; d_gene: TRBD1; v_gene: TRBV20-1; CDR3nt: TGCAGTGCTAGTTGGGGACAGGGGATGGAGCAGCCCCAGCATTTT; CDR3aa: CSASWGQGMEQPQHF
abundance: .; j_gene: TRBJ1-3; d_gene: TRBD1; v_gene: TRBV4-1; CDR3nt: TGCGCCAGCAGCCAAAACCAGGTGCGACAGGGGGCATCTGGAAACACCATATATTTT; CDR3aa: CASSQNQVRQGASGNTIYF
abundance: .; j_gene: TRBJ2-7; d_gene: TRBD1; v_gene: TRBV4-2; CDR3nt: TGTGCCAGCAGCCAGGGGGACAGGGACTCCTACGAGCAGTACTTC; CDR3aa: CASSQGDRDSYEQYF
abundance: .; j_gene: TRBJ2-3; d_gene: .; v_gene: TRBV9; CDR3nt: TGTGCCAGCAGTGAGACTTCTACGGGCACAGATACGCAGTATTTT; CDR3aa: CASSETSTGTDTQYF
abundance: .; j_gene: TRBJ2-4; d_gene: .; v_gene: TRBV5-1; CDR3nt: TGCGCCAGCAGCTTGGGACAGGAGTCCGCCAAAAACATTCAGTACTTC; CDR3aa: CASSLGQESAKNIQYF
abundance: .; j_gene: TRBJ1-5; d_gene: .; v_gene: TRBV5-5; CDR3nt: TGTGCCAGCAGCTTGGTAGGGGAGGGAAATCAGCCCCAGCATTTT; CDR3aa: CASSLVGEGNQPQHF
abundance: .; j_gene: TRBJ2-3; d_gene: TRBD2; v_gene: TRBV5-1; CDR3nt: TGCGCCAGCCAACGGGGGGGTTCCACAGATACGCAGTATTTT; CDR3aa: CASQRGGSTDTQYF
abundance: .; j_gene: TRBJ2-2; d_gene: .; v_gene: TRBV23-1; CDR3nt: TGCGCCAGCAGTCAATCTGTGGGGCGCACCGGGGAGCTGTTTTTT; CDR3aa: CASSQSVGRTGELFF
abundance: .; j_gene: TRBJ2-5; d_gene: .; v_gene: TRBV6-5; CDR3nt: TGTGCCAGCAGCCACAGGGTAGGGGGCCAAGAGACCCAGTACTTC; CDR3aa: CASSHRVGGQETQYF
abundance: .; j_gene: TRBJ2-3; d_gene: TRBD2; v_gene: TRBV4-2; CDR3nt: TGTGCCAGCAGCCAAAGCGGGAGAAGCACAGATACGCAGTATTTT; CDR3aa: CASSQSGRSTDTQYF
abundance: .; j_gene: TRBJ2-3; d_gene: .; v_gene: TRBV29-1; CDR3nt: TGCAGCGTTGTTGTCTATGCTTTTGAGGCAGATACGCAGTATTTT; CDR3aa: CSVVVYAFEADTQYF
abundance: .; j_gene: TRBJ2-3; d_gene: .; v_gene: TRBV7-3; CDR3nt: TGTGCCAGCAGCTCCAACCCAGTTACAGATACGCAGTATTTT; CDR3aa: CASSSNPVTDTQYF
abundance: .; j_gene: TRBJ2-7; d_gene: .; v_gene: TRBV27; CDR3nt: TGTGCCAGCAGACCGGGACACGACTCCTACGAGCAGTACTTC; CDR3aa: CASRPGHDSYEQYF
abundance: .; j_gene: TRBJ2-7; d_gene: .; v_gene: TRBV15; CDR3nt: TGTGCCACCAGCAGAGATTACCCGGGGGCGGGGGACTACGAGCAGTACTTC; CDR3aa: CATSRDYPGAGDYEQYF
abundance: .; j_gene: TRBJ2-7; d_gene: .; v_gene: TRBV6-2/TRBV6-3; CDR3nt: TGTGCCAGCAGTTATACCACGGGTACCTACGAGCAGTACTTC; CDR3aa: CASSYTTGTYEQYF
abundance: .; j_gene: TRBJ2-7; d_gene: .; v_gene: TRBV5-6; CDR3nt: TGTGCCAGCAGCTTGGAGGCGGAAGTTCGATACGAGCAGTACTTC; CDR3aa: CASSLEAEVRYEQYF
abundance: .; j_gene: TRBJ1-2; d_gene: TRBD1; v_gene: TRBV3-1/TRBV3-2; CDR3nt: TGTGCCAGCAGCCGGAAAGACTCCGGGACAGGGGGCTATGGCTACACCTTC; CDR3aa: CASSRKDSGTGGYGYTF
abundance: .; j_gene: TRBJ1-6; d_gene: .; v_gene: TRBV4-3; CDR3nt: TGCGCCAGCAGCCAAGATTTAGGGGTCTCCTATAATTCACCCCTCCACTTT; CDR3aa: CASSQDLGVSYNSPLHF
abundance: once; j_gene: TRBJ2-2; d_gene: .; v_gene: TRBV12-2; CDR3nt: TGTGCAAGTCGCGTACTCAAATCGGGACAGGTAACCATCACCGGGGAGCTGTTTTTT; CDR3aa: CASRVLKSGQVTITGELFF
abundance: .; j_gene: TRBJ2-4; d_gene: TRBD1; v_gene: TRBV6-5; CDR3nt: TGTGCCAGCACCGGGACAGAGGGGGACATTCAGTACTTC; CDR3aa: CASTGTEGDIQYF
abundance: .; j_gene: TRBJ1-4; d_gene: .; v_gene: TRBV7-8; CDR3nt: TGTGCCAGCAGCCAAAGCCCGGTAAGAGGGGAAAAACTGTTTTTT; CDR3aa: CASSQSPVRGEKLFF
abundance: .; j_gene: TRBJ1-1; d_gene: .; v_gene: TRBV7-8; CDR3nt: TGTGCCACCGCGACTTGGCAGGGATACTTGTCGGTGGACACTGAAGCTTTCTTT; CDR3aa: CATATWQGYLSVDTEAFF
abundance: .; j_gene: TRBJ2-7; d_gene: TRBD1; v_gene: TRBV2; CDR3nt: TGTGCCAGCAGTGACCAGGGGGAAGGATACGAGCAGTACTTC; CDR3aa: CASSDQGEGYEQYF
abundance: .; j_gene: TRBJ1-5; d_gene: TRBD1; v_gene: TRBV28; CDR3nt: TGTGCCAGCAGTTTATGGACAGGGGAAGAGAACAATCAGCCCCAGCATTTT; CDR3aa: CASSLWTGEENNQPQHF
abundance: once; j_gene: TRBJ1-5; d_gene: .; v_gene: TRBV12-3/TRBV12-4; CDR3nt: TGTGCCAGCTCTTTGCGAAGCAATCAGCCCCAGCATTTT; CDR3aa: CASSLRSNQPQHF
abundance: .; j_gene: TRBJ2-2; d_gene: .; v_gene: TRBV29-1; CDR3nt: TGCAGCTCCCAGACAGGACCCACCGGGGAGCTGTTTTTT; CDR3aa: CSSQTGPTGELFF
abundance: .; j_gene: TRBJ1-2; d_gene: .; v_gene: TRBV30; CDR3nt: TGTGCCTGGAGTGTAACGTGGTGGGGCGATGGCTACACCTTC; CDR3aa: CAWSVTWWGDGYTF
abundance: .; j_gene: TRBJ2-7; d_gene: TRBD2; v_gene: TRBV24-1; CDR3nt: TGTGCCACCAGTGTCCCAGCGGGGATATACGAGCAGTACTTC; CDR3aa: CATSVPAGIYEQYF
abundance: .; j_gene: TRBJ1-4; d_gene: .; v_gene: TRBV9; CDR3nt: TGTGCCAGCAGCGTAGGCAGGGCCCCCTATGAAAAACTGTTTTTT; CDR3aa: CASSVGRAPYEKLFF
abundance: .; j_gene: TRBJ2-7; d_gene: TRBD1; v_gene: TRBV7-9; CDR3nt: TGTGCCAGCAGCTCAACGTACGACAGGGTCTACGAGCAGTACTTC; CDR3aa: CASSSTYDRVYEQYF
abundance: .; j_gene: TRBJ2-6; d_gene: TRBD2; v_gene: TRBV3-1/TRBV3-2; CDR3nt: TGTGCCAGCAGCCCTCGGCGGGGGGGCCCCGGGGCCAACGTCCTGACTTTC; CDR3aa: CASSPRRGGPGANVLTF
abundance: .; j_gene: TRBJ1-1; d_gene: TRBD1; v_gene: TRBV2; CDR3nt: TGTGCCAGCAGTGAAGCGCCCCGGGACAGGAACACTGAAGCTTTCTTT; CDR3aa: CASSEAPRDRNTEAFF
abundance: few; j_gene: TRBJ2-3; d_gene: TRBD1; v_gene: TRBV5-1; CDR3nt: TGCGCCAGCACCCAAGACAGGGGGGCCACAGATACGCAGTATTTT; CDR3aa: CASTQDRGATDTQYF
abundance: .; j_gene: TRBJ2-3; d_gene: TRBD1; v_gene: TRBV7-2; CDR3nt: TGTGCCAGCAGCCTCGACAGGGGCACGAATACGCAGTATTTT; CDR3aa: CASSLDRGTNTQYF
abundance: .; j_gene: TRBJ1-2; d_gene: TRBD1; v_gene: TRBV29-1; CDR3nt: TGCAGCGTAGAAGGGGACAGGGCCTATGGCTACACCTTC; CDR3aa: CSVEGDRAYGYTF
abundance: once; j_gene: TRBJ1-4; d_gene: .; v_gene: TRBV18; CDR3nt: TGTGCCAGCTCACTTTCGTTTTTAGCAACTAATGAAAAACTGTTTTTT; CDR3aa: CASSLSFLATNEKLFF
abundance: .; j_gene: TRBJ1-5; d_gene: .; v_gene: TRBV28; CDR3nt: TGTGCCAGCAGACCGACGAATGGGCGTCAGCCCCAGCATTTT; CDR3aa: CASRPTNGRQPQHF
abundance: few; j_gene: TRBJ1-2; d_gene: .; v_gene: TRBV7-9; CDR3nt: TGTGCCAGCAGCCGCCAGACTAACTATGGCTACACCTTC; CDR3aa: CASSRQTNYGYTF
abundance: .; j_gene: TRBJ1-2; d_gene: .; v_gene: TRBV11-2; CDR3nt: TGTGCCAGCAGCGGCGGGATCAGGAACTATGGCTACACCTTC; CDR3aa: CASSGGIRNYGYTF
abundance: few; j_gene: TRBJ1-2; d_gene: TRBD1; v_gene: TRBV2; CDR3nt: TGTGCCAGCAGGCAGGGACAGCGGTTTAACTATGGCTACACCTTC; CDR3aa: CASRQGQRFNYGYTF
abundance: .; j_gene: TRBJ1-1; d_gene: .; v_gene: TRBV9; CDR3nt: TGTGCCAGCAGCTCCGACGGGGGAAGGGGAACTGAAGCTTTCTTT; CDR3aa: CASSSDGGRGTEAFF
abundance: .; j_gene: TRBJ1-2; d_gene: .; v_gene: TRBV30; CDR3nt: TGTGCCTGGAGTGACTTCTACGCAGGGCGGGGGAACTATGGCTACACCTTC; CDR3aa: CAWSDFYAGRGNYGYTF
abundance: .; j_gene: TRBJ1-1; d_gene: TRBD1; v_gene: TRBV5-1; CDR3nt: TGCGCCAGCAGCCCCCCTGCGACAGGGAATTCTGAAGCTTTCTTT; CDR3aa: CASSPPATGNSEAFF
abundance: .; j_gene: TRBJ1-2; d_gene: TRBD1; v_gene: TRBV4-1; CDR3nt: TGCGCCAGCAGTCCCTTAGGCCAGGGGGGCAGTGTTAACTATGGCTACACCTTC; CDR3aa: CASSPLGQGGSVNYGYTF
abundance: .; j_gene: TRBJ2-7; d_gene: TRBD1; v_gene: TRBV7-2; CDR3nt: TGTGCCAGCAGCCCGCCGGGACAGGGGAGAGGGGAGCAGTACTTC; CDR3aa: CASSPPGQGRGEQYF